This T cell receptor (beta chain) was identified during a study of response to subunit inactivated influenza vaccine. TCRdb processed the RT-PCR reads anew with MiXCR; each CDR3 protein has one entry. The table lists about 650,000 distinct CDR3 sequences, 15% to 17% of them singletons. This clonotype was counted many times. The clonotype comes from a middle-aged man who received an inactivated influenza vaccine. The specimen was PBMCs from blood, collected about 11 days after vaccination.

CDR3 nucleotides: TGCGCCAGCAGCACAACAAGAGGGAGCTACGAGCAGTACTTC. Protein: CASSTTRGSYEQYF. The chain links TRBV4-3 to TRBJ2-7; tentatively, D is TRBD2 (5 bases). V was trimmed by 5 bases and J by 3 bases, leaving 14 bases between them. The CDR3 covers 14 residues. The germline V gene encodes CDR1 LGHNA and CDR2 YSLEER.